This T cell receptor beta chain was retrieved from a study of T cell changes during pregnancy in multiple sclerosis. Germline V gives CDR1 MNHEY, CDR2 SVGAGI. The V gene lost 5 bases and the J gene lost 4 bases, with 15 bases spanning the gap. CDR3 length: 15 amino acids. The repertoire was sequenced with immunoSEQ multiplex PCR; TCRdb's copy has only in-frame clones and lacks some. Here the sample spans tens of thousands of clones, 80% to 95% being singletons. V usage is TRBV6-5 and J usage is TRBJ1-5, with D possibly being TRBD1 (6 bases). The source was peripheral blood, collected before pregnancy. The sequence came from a female donor with multiple sclerosis, enrolled in a pregnancy study. The CDR3 reads CASSPTGQPNQPQHF. The CDR3, as DNA: TGTGCCAGCAGTCCTACAGGGCAACCTAATCAGCCCCAGCATTTT.